This TCR beta chain was identified during a study of cytomegalovirus exposure and HLA in healthy donors (dated by TCRdb to the late 2010s). Context from the whole study: According to an earlier analysis of around 600 of the donors, about 179 million T cells yielded roughly 100 million unique TCR beta sequences and 276 Gb of sequence data. About 320 gigabases of sequencing data and tens of millions of unique TCR sequences were included in an early release covering about 620 HLA-typed donors. Of the 300 to 400 genotyped donors, roughly 80% fell in the genetic ancestry cluster associated with self-reported Caucasian donors. The study aimed to test whether signatures of past pathogen exposure could be identified by cataloging public T cell receptors. The study used immunosequencing to profile the T cell repertoires of around 600 subjects and linked those repertoires to cytomegalovirus serostatus. Besides the first cohort of approximately 670 subjects, a separate validation cohort made up of 120 different subjects was used. To predict cytomegalovirus infection status, the study combined high-throughput TCR immunosequencing, statistical association of individual TCRs with disease status, and machine learning. A later analysis re-examined previously published TCR beta repertoires from 610 or so donors and added high-resolution HLA genotyping to investigate patterns of TCR occurrence. Rather than drawing on any new phenotypic data, the later analysis identified candidate immune exposures from TCR beta sequences and the way those sequences occurred across donors. An earlier analysis of some 500 of the donors used high-throughput TCR beta sequencing to judge whether each TCR beta V gene segment behaved as functional or pseudogenic. Donor age, sex, ethnicity and CMV serostatus were compiled alongside the repertoire data. A later genetic analysis took genome-wide SNP genotypes for about 65% of the 666 donors and used that subset as a discovery cohort. All discovery cohort repertoires had been generated using a single sequencing platform. HLA typing included class I and class II loci at four-digit resolution. The number of donors typed differed by locus, with about 629-640 for A, B, C, DRB1 and DQB1, around 520 for DQA1, 600 to 610 for DPA1, and around 430 for DPB1. Five DR-DQ haplotypes were treated as single units for association and clustering because of strong linkage in the cohort. On average, around 240,000 unique TCR beta nucleotide sequences were sequenced per donor among about 400 genotyped donors of the cohort, with around 19% of those sequences being non-productive. What the study reported, not specific to this receptor: In an earlier analysis of fewer than 750 of the donors, most TCR beta V segments were observed in productive rearrangements about 87% or about 30% of the time, broadly matching IMGT annotations. A cluster of highly shared sequence variants was judged likely to be a technical artifact of the sequencing pipeline. The study gave a list of 150 to 200 TCR beta chains associated with cytomegalovirus. The earlier analysis of fewer than 750 of the donors excluded approximately 17 rarely observed V segments, including chromosome 9 orphons, because counts were too low. Only TCR beta chains were sequenced in this cohort, and the absence of alpha or paired-chain data limited detectable features. Because some donors lacked HLA typing at each locus, the association tests relied only on the typed subset. In both the original and validation cohorts, the classifier was reported to diagnose cytomegalovirus status with high specificity and sensitivity. Three of the identified cytomegalovirus-associated TCR beta chains were confirmed in vitro to be specific for cytomegalovirus antigens. According to a later genetic analysis, donors in an Asian-associated ancestry cluster had fewer N-insertions in productive TCRs than the approximately 700-donor mean. A later analysis found that TCR association rates varied across HLA loci, with DRB1 alleles showing the most associated TCRs and HLA-C alleles the fewest. At a false discovery rate of 0.05, a later analysis linked under 20,000 TCR beta sequences to specific HLA alleles. Sequencing depth was assumed to be roughly uniform across donors in the presence/absence analyses, though that assumption may not hold. Across donors, most TCR sequences were observed very rarely, whereas some public TCRs were present in many individuals. Strong co-occurrence of HLA alleles, especially DR and DQ, made assigning TCR associations to individual alleles difficult. A further reported finding was that TCR beta sequences accurately predicted the HLA-A and HLA-B alleles for most subjects in the first cohort. A later genetic analysis associated a missense DCLRE1C variant with V-gene and J-gene trimming of TCR beta chains, and an independent cohort replicated the association. According to the authors, the approach could potentially be generalized to other disease states and immunological phenotypes. In a later analysis, several top co-occurrence clusters were reported to appear linked to parvovirus B19, influenza, CMV and Epstein-Barr virus. According to a later analysis, most CMV-associated TCR beta chains appeared to be HLA-restricted, and the HLA associations seemed to be driven largely by CMV exposure. Linkage disequilibrium might explain the correlated functional status among segregating V segments, but an unknown experimental factor could not be ruled out. The 87-base-pair reads could not distinguish some IMGT-functional V segments, including TRBV6-2 and TRBV6-3, so those segments were excluded. For the cohort, immune exposure information was limited to CMV serostatus. In a later analysis, HLA-associated TCR beta chains showed more clonal expansion and lower generation probabilities than non-associated chains that were equally common.

Libraries were prepared through the immunoSEQ multiplex PCR assay. The multiplex PCR relied on a mix of 60 forward primers for TCR Vbeta segments and 13 reverse primers for TCR Jbeta segments. Amplification of the CDR3 region of rearranged TCR beta genes was performed with a multiplex PCR assay on genomic DNA. On the Illumina HiSeq System, the amplified TCR beta libraries were sequenced as 87-base-pair reads. The authors' pipeline ran thus. A later analysis tallied 75 million to 95 million unique TCR beta chains across the approximately 670 repertoires, and some 10 million of those chains were shared by two or more donors. To remove PCR and sequencing errors, raw reads were error-corrected and collapsed into unique sequences using a nearest-neighbor algorithm that merged closely related sequences. Alignment of CDR3 sequences to IMGT reference sequences was used to assign V, D and J gene segments. Each retained sequence needed at least a six-nucleotide match to both a V gene segment and a J gene segment. Rearrangements were called productive when the CDR3 lacked stop codons and stayed in frame with V and J; all others were non-productive. Following IMGT convention, CDR3 was defined as the stretch from the second conserved V-encoded cysteine to the conserved J-encoded phenylalanine. Sequences without an unambiguous match to a single V gene segment were excluded from the earlier analysis of 500 to 700 of the donors. An earlier analysis of 587 of the donors classified V segments as functional when productive rearrangements were above 56.7% and as segregating when the standard deviation between donors was above 5%. A statistical classification framework was built for diagnosing cytomegalovirus status from the catalog of TCR beta chain sequences. V and J gene assignment, in a later analysis, came from comparing TCR nucleotide sequences with IMGT/GENE-DB human TR gene sequences. In a later analysis, CDR3 sequences and most-parsimonious VDJ recombination scenarios were assigned using the TCRdist pipeline. A later analysis defined each TCR beta chain by its CDR3 amino acid sequence plus V-gene family, and excluded reads lacking a unique V-gene family. As a way to deal with suspected cross-contamination and a sequencing artifact, a later analysis dropped roughly 600 nucleotide sequences that were highly shared and had low generation probability. In a later analysis, a clonal expansion index for each public chain was calculated from normalized within-repertoire ranks of inferred template counts. In a later analysis, generation probabilities were computed with a VDJ recombination model fitted to out-of-frame rearrangements, and the resulting probabilities were checked against IGoR. In a later analysis, hypergeometric tests were used to score TCR-TCR, TCR-HLA and TCR-CMV co-occurrence, with a repertoire-size bias correction applied to TCR pairs. In a later analysis, false discovery rates were estimated by permuting HLA or CMV assignments 20 times. In a later analysis, co-occurring TCRs were grouped with DBSCAN, and TCRdist sequence similarity was added when clustering was performed within HLA-allele-positive subsets. For co-occurrence clustering, repertoires with fewer than 30,000 or more than 120,000 public chains were excluded, along with several repertoires with anomalous nucleotide sharing. This is the immuneACCESS table as TCRdb keeps it, with only in-frame sequences that have V and J called. A part of the clones is gone; compared with another copy, unresolved V genes explain less than half, and the rest is unexplained. The DNA gave D and trimming, while V, J and clone size come from that table. The sample table holds under 200,000 clones, of which about four fifths were seen once. About 0.39% of the sample is taken by the ten largest.

In total, approximately 610 healthy bone marrow donors made up the cohort. Cohort members were all nominally healthy when sampled, although unrecorded immune exposures were likely present. The donor tested CMV seronegative, placing the donor among the 350 to 400 seronegative members of the cohort. A peripheral blood sample was provided by each donor, and peripheral blood mononuclear cells were used for TCR beta sequencing. The Qiagen DNeasy Blood Extraction Kit was used to extract genomic DNA from the blood cell samples. The CDR1 and CDR2 encoded by the germline V gene are MNHEY and SVGAGI. V is reduced by 2 bases and J by 6 bases, leaving a spacing of 11 bases between them. From its cysteine to its phenylalanine, the CDR3 spans 13 amino acids. Kept here is only the CDR3 DNA, which spans 39 bases and is read in frame from base 1. In the case of this clone: Its antigen target is currently unknown. No base quality information exists; no much larger clone differs at one position.

The TCR was taken from a boy younger than 10 in good health and CMV-seronegative. The rearranged segments are TRBV6-5 and TRBJ2-7; the best D guess is TRBD2, with 5 bases matching. The sequencing sample was made of PBMCs. CDR3 reads: CASSYQEATEQYF. The base sequence is TGTGCCAGCAGTTACCAGGAGGCCACCGAGCAGTACTTC.